A single sample gave rise to the 15 T cell receptor beta chains below, sequenced in a study of blood T cell repertoires in COVID-19. Sequenced by immunoSEQ multiplex PCR; TCRdb stores in-frame clones only, minus some. The sample records some 250,000 clones, roughly 76% being singletons. Input material: peripheral blood. The receptor set was obtained from a woman older than 75 with COVID-19, enrolled during active disease.

The V gene is TRBV5-6, the J gene TRBJ1-4, with 8 positions matching TRBD1. The V gene end was trimmed by 4 bases and the J gene end by 0 bases; junction bases not matched to a gene: 8. This CDR3 contains 17 residues. The germline gives CDR1 SGHDT, CDR2 YYEEEE. Here the CDR3 reads CASSRNRGRATNEKLFF. The CDR3 region has the DNA TGTGCCAGCAGCCGGAACAGGGGGAGGGCAACTAATGAAAAACTGTTTTTT. Looking up the rest from reference TRBV5-6 and TRBJ1-4 gives the full variable domain: DAGVTQSPTHLIKTRGQQVTLRCSPKSGHDTVSWYQQALGQGPQFIFQYYEEEERQRGNFPDRFSGHQFPNYSSELNVNALLLGDSALYLCASSRNRGRATNEKLFFGSGTQLSVL.

The chain carries TRBV18 and TRBJ2-1; 15 positions match TRBD2. The junction had 7 bases not matched to a gene; V was cut back by 3 bases and J by 1 base. Germline V gene lookup returns CDR1 KGHSH and CDR2 LQKENI. The CDR3 length is 19 residues. The CDR3 nucleotides read TGTGCCAGCTCACCCGGCGGACTAGCGGGAGGGGGTTCCTACAATGAGCAGTTCTTC. This sequence encodes CASSPGGLAGGGSYNEQFF.

Only a few counts were recorded for this clone. The V call is TRBV18, the J call TRBJ1-1; D is unclear. The V and J ends lost 6 bases and 8 bases respectively, with 13 bases between them. Germline V CDR1 and CDR2: KGHSH, LQKENI. The CDR3 is 12 amino acids. CDR3 loop: CASSPMTREAFF. In DNA form, the CDR3 reads TGTGCCAGCTCCCCCATGACAAGAGAAGCTTTCTTT.

The chain recombines TRBV10-1 with TRBJ2-7; perhaps TRBD2 as D (5 bases). This CDR3 is 14 amino acids long. CDR1 is WNHNN, CDR2 SYGVQD, per germline (reference sequence). V lost 7 bases, J lost 2 bases, and 15 bases lay in between. The CDR3 here is CASTHRLATYEQYF. CDR3 DNA: TGCGCCAGCACCCACCGTCTAGCAACCTACGAGCAGTACTTC.

For this clone: Different DNA sequences within this sample yield the same CDR3. The V call is TRBV10-3, the J call TRBJ1-5; perhaps TRBD1 as D (5 bases). V shed 4 bases and J shed 0 bases, with 10 bases lying between them. Germline V CDR1 and CDR2: ENHRY, SYGVKD. The CDR3 consists of 15 residues. The CDR3 coding sequence is TGTGCCATCAGTGGGGAGGGACTTAGCAATCAGCCCCAGCATTTT. As protein: CAISGEGLSNQPQHF.

This chain connects TRBV6-5 to TRBJ2-2; 9 bases agree with TRBD1. CDR1 MNHEY and CDR2 SVGAGI come from the germline V gene. The ends lost 8 bases at V and 4 bases at J; junction bases unmatched: 5. CDR3 length: 14 residues. The CDR3 sequence: CASRRDRATGELFF. In nucleotides, the CDR3 is TGTGCCAGCCGTCGGGACAGGGCCACCGGGGAGCTGTTTTTT.

This clone was counted between two and nine times. The chain links TRBV18 to TRBJ2-2, with D unclear. CDR1 is KGHSH, CDR2 LQKENI, per germline. The V and J ends lost 5 bases and 5 bases respectively, with 9 bases between them. The CDR3 contains 13 residues. The CDR3, as DNA: TGTGCCAGCTCATTGTTGACAACCGGGGAGCTGTTTTTT. Translating gives CASSLLTTGELFF.

The rearrangement links TRBV7-3 to TRBJ2-3; TRBD2 agrees at 7 bases. This CDR3 has 14 amino acids. V trimming: 2 bases; J trimming: 1 base; junction bases outside the gene matches: 0. Germline CDR1 and CDR2: SGHTA and FQGTGA. The CDR3 region has the DNA TGTGCCAGCAGCTTACTAGCGGGCACAGATACGCAGTATTTT. It encodes CASSLLAGTDTQYF.

The rearrangement uses TRBV11-2 and TRBJ1-2, with D perhaps TRBD1 (5 bases). The CDR3 runs to 13 residues. The germline V gene has CDR1 SGHAT and CDR2 FQNNGV. Trimming shortened V by 6 bases and J by 6 bases, and 14 bases separated the two germline ends. CDR3 loop: CASSPTGDHGYTF. For the CDR3, the DNA is TGTGCCAGCAGTCCCACGGGGGATCATGGCTACACCTTC.

The CDR3 DNA follows: TGTGCCAGCACCCCACTTCGGTCGGGGGAAGGACTAGCCAAAAACATTCAGTACTTC. As protein: CASTPLRSGEGLAKNIQYF. This sequence joins TRBV19 and TRBJ2-4, with D perhaps matching TRBD2 (6 bases). Germline V gene sequence: CDR1 LNHDA, CDR2 SQIVND (reference sequence). The CDR3 length is 19 residues. Trimming took 9 bases from V and 0 from J, leaving 27 bases between them.

The V and J genes are TRBV6-5 and TRBJ1-1; D is possibly TRBD1 (5 bases). The CDR3 is 13 amino acids. Germline assignment: CDR1 MNHEY and CDR2 SVGAGI. The V gene lost 6 bases and the J gene lost 1 base, with 9 bases spanning the gap. The CDR3 nucleotides read TGTGCCAGCAGCGTAAGGGGGAACACTGAAGCTTTCTTT. Translated: CASSVRGNTEAFF.

V and J are TRBV15 and TRBJ1-6; 9 bases are a match to TRBD1. CDR1 is LNHNV and CDR2 is YYDKDF in the germline V gene (reference sequence). The V segment lost 3 bases and the J segment 9 bases; nucleotides outside the gene matches: 12. CDR3 length: 17 residues. CDR3 sequence reads: CATSRPWDRAFGSPLHF. The CDR3 bases are TGTGCCACCAGCAGGCCCTGGGACAGGGCTTTTGGTTCACCCCTCCACTTT.

This chain links TRBV15 with TRBJ1-2; no reliable D call. Trimming shortened V by 0 bases and J by 10 bases, and 15 bases separated the two germline ends. The CDR3 contains 14 residues. Germline V gives CDR1 LNHNV, CDR2 YYDKDF (reference sequence). In DNA, the CDR3 is TGTGCCACCAGCAGAGATCGATTACAGTCACCCTACACCTTC. The encoded protein is CATSRDRLQSPYTF.

CDR3 nucleotides: TGTGCCAGCAGCTTAGACAGGAAGAACTATGGCTACACCTTC. It encodes CASSLDRKNYGYTF. The chain couples TRBV7-2 to TRBJ1-2; D perhaps matches TRBD1 (5 bases). With 1 base removed from V and 2 bases from J, the gap between germline ends came to 8 bases. Germline V lookup: CDR1 SGHTA, CDR2 FQGNSA. CDR3 length: 14 amino acids.

The chain has TRBV7-9 and TRBJ1-1, with TRBD1 as a possible D gene (5 bases). Germline CDR1 SEHNR, CDR2 FQNEAQ (reference sequence). The V end lost 4 bases, the J end lost 2 bases, and 11 bases lay between the germline ends. The CDR3 runs 14 residues. This CDR3 is CASSSTGFNTEAFF. CDR3 sequence (DNA): TGTGCCAGCAGCTCCACAGGATTTAACACTGAAGCTTTCTTT.